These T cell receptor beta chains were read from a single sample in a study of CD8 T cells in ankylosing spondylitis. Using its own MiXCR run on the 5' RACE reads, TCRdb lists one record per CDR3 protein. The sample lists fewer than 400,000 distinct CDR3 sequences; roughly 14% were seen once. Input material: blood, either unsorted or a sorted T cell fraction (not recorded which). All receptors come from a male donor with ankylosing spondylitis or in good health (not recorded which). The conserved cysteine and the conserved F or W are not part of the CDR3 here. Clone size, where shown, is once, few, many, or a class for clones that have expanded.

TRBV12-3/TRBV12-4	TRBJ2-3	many	ASRPQITGYTDTQY
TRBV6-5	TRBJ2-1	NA	ASSYTGPLNEQF
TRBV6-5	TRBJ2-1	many	ASSYSPSGRANEQF
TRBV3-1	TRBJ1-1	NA	ASSHTGQALTEAF
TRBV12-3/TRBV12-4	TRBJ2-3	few	ASRPGQGALTDTQY
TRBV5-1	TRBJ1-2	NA	ASSLEAGGRNYGYT
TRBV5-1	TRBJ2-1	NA	ASSFGQGADEQF
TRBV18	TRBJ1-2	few	ASSPGGTGNYGYT
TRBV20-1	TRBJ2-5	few	SARDRPGGPKTQY
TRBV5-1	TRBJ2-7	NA	ASSGGQNYEQY
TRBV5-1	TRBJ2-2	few	ASSLLVANTGELF
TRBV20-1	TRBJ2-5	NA	SARDISGWETQY
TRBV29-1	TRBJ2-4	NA	SAGGLKNIQY
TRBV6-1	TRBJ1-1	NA	ASSKGQGGTEAF
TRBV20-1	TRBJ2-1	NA	SARLAGFDEQF